These T cell receptor beta chains were read from a single sample in a study of blood T cell repertoires in COVID-19. Assay used: immunoSEQ multiplex PCR; TCRdb lists only in-frame clones, some missing. The sample has around 320,000 clones, about nine tenths seen once. The material sequenced was peripheral blood. All receptors derive from a man aged 18-30 years with active or convalescent COVID-19. The CDR3 runs from the conserved cysteine through the conserved F or W.

V,J,CDR3
TRBV5-1,TRBJ1-4,CASSPLTGLGEKLFF
TRBV6-5,TRBJ2-5,CASSLAGEQETQYF
TRBV28,TRBJ2-6,CASNSLTGNFHSGANVLTF
TRBV6-5,TRBJ2-1,CATSPAGQDYNEQFF
TRBV7-9,TRBJ2-1,CASSPGGLGEQFF
TRBV19,TRBJ1-5,CATASWTDGGNQPQHF
TRBV5-1,TRBJ2-1,CASSGGTSASSYNEQFF
TRBV3-1/TRBV3-2,TRBJ1-2,CASSQAGQEGSYTF
TRBV4-1,TRBJ2-1,CASSRNLAASYNEQFF
TRBV11-2,TRBJ2-7,CASSLGQGVSYEQYF
TRBV5-1,TRBJ1-1,CASSLGERAEAFF
TRBV11-2,TRBJ2-7,CASSLPGQGAYEQYF
TRBV11-2,TRBJ1-2,CASSLDLAFYGYTF
TRBV5-6,TRBJ2-3,CASSFGFRRGDGTDTQYF
TRBV3-1/TRBV3-2,TRBJ2-1,CASRGAHEQFF
TRBV5-1,TRBJ2-7,CASSLNRDEQYF
TRBV5-1,TRBJ2-1,CASSLGLAGDNEQFF
TRBV28,TRBJ2-1,CASSSPGDSNEQFF
TRBV14,TRBJ2-7,CASSQDWSYEQYF
TRBV10-3,TRBJ2-1,CAISGFAGVAGYNEQFF
TRBV27,TRBJ2-7,CASSFLGNRENEQYF
TRBV7-9,TRBJ1-1,CASSQRQGRDTEAFF
TRBV11-1,TRBJ2-1,CASSLGLEGDYNEQFF
TRBV4-1,TRBJ2-3,CASSLISPKAGEWPDTQYF
TRBV15,TRBJ2-1,CATSPRQGRVRDNEQFF